These 20 T cell receptor beta chains were all obtained from the same sample, sequenced in a study of blood T cell repertoires in COVID-19. Libraries were prepared by immunoSEQ multiplex PCR; TCRdb keeps only in-frame clonotypes and omits some of them. The profile covers hundreds of thousands of clones, with 85% appearing a single time and about 14% taken by the ten largest. The sequencing sample was made of peripheral blood. These receptor sequences come from a human donor in a cohort sampled during active COVID-19.

The genes are TRBV21-1 and TRBJ1-1; the DNA was not used to check the table's D call, TRBD1. TRBV21-1 is designated a pseudogene. The CDR3 covers 18 residues. The CDR3 loop reads CASSKVQGTGGRNTEAFF. Written as DNA, the CDR3 is TGTGCCAGCAGCAAAGTTCAGGGGACAGGGGGACGGAACACTGAAGCTTTCTTT.

This clone came up many times. The chain recombines TRBV12-5 with TRBJ2-7; D is uncertain. Trimming stripped 5 bases from V and 6 bases from J, with 8 bases between. This CDR3 spans 11 amino acids. Germline V lookup: CDR1 LGHNT, CDR2 FRNRAP. The CDR3 here is CASGTSREQYF. For the CDR3, the DNA is TGTGCTAGTGGTACCAGTCGCGAGCAGTACTTC.

This chain links TRBV19 with TRBJ2-7; 8 bases are shared with TRBD1. Germline values: CDR1 LNHDA, CDR2 SQIVND (reference sequence). V shed 6 bases and J 0 bases; nucleotides not matched to a gene: 7. The CDR3 spans 15 residues. CDR3 coding DNA: TGTGCCAGTAGCAGCCGGGACAGGAGCTCCTACGAGCAGTACTTC. Translating it yields CASSSRDRSSYEQYF. Full variable domain (outside the CDR3, taken from reference TRBV19 and TRBJ2-7): DGGITQSPKYLFRKEGQNVTLSCEQNLNHDAMYWYRQDPGQGLRLIYYSQIVNDFQKGDIAEGYSVSREKKESFPLTVTSAQKNPTAFYLCASSSRDRSSYEQYFGPGTRLTVT.

The chain couples TRBV7-2 to TRBJ1-5, with D perhaps matching TRBD1 (6 bases). V was cut by 4 bases and J by 3 bases, with 13 bases left in between. Germline assignment: CDR1 SGHTA and CDR2 FQGNSA. The CDR3 consists of 15 residues. CDR3 sequence reads: CASSSTGSPNQPQHF. The CDR3 DNA is TGTGCCAGCAGCTCCACAGGGAGCCCCAATCAGCCCCAGCATTTT.

V and J are TRBV7-2 and TRBJ1-2, with D unresolved. Germline V gene data show CDR1 as SGHTA and CDR2 as FQGNSA. The length of the CDR3 is 11 residues. V was shortened by 5 bases and J by 13 bases, with 14 bases between the two germline ends. CDR3 in amino acids: CASSPSGGITF. CDR3 bases: TGTGCCAGCAGCCCCTCGGGAGGCATCACCTTC.

The chain carries TRBV24-1 and TRBJ2-7; 8 nucleotides match TRBD2. Germline loops: CDR1 KGHDR, CDR2 SFDVKD. V lost 5 bases and J lost 0; bases outside the gene matches: 5. The length of the CDR3 is 15 residues. Written as DNA, the CDR3 is TGTGCCACCAGTGGTACTAGCGGCGACTCCTACGAGCAGTACTTC. Encoded protein: CATSGTSGDSYEQYF.

This chain connects TRBV28 to TRBJ1-2; D possibly corresponds to TRBD1 (5 bases). This CDR3 has 13 amino acids. Trimming shortened V by 3 bases and J by 4 bases, and 9 bases separated the two germline ends. CDR1 and CDR2 (germline): MDHEN, SYDVKM. The CDR3 sequence: CASSLRTTYGYTF. The CDR3 DNA reads as TGTGCCAGCAGTTTGAGGACAACCTATGGCTACACCTTC.

The chain combines TRBV6-1 with TRBJ1-3; D is undetermined. Germline-derived CDR1 and CDR2 are MNHNS and SASEGT. The CDR3 consists of 15 residues. Trimming shortened V by 3 bases and J by 0 bases, and 9 bases separated the two germline ends. The CDR3 bases are TGTGCCAGCAGTGAGCAGGCGTTCTCTGGAAACACCATATATTTT. Residues: CASSEQAFSGNTIYF.

Here the CDR3 DNA reads TGTGCCAGCTCACCGTTGGGGGCGCAGGGCTACACCTTC. It yields the protein CASSPLGAQGYTF. The V gene is TRBV18, the J gene TRBJ1-2, with a weak D call TRBD1 (6 bases). V was cut by 3 bases and J by 8 bases, with 13 bases left in between. The V gene's germline CDR1 is KGHSH and CDR2 LQKENI. CDR3 length: 13 amino acids.

The chain has TRBV3-1 (or the pseudogene TRBV3-2) and TRBJ2-1, with 7 bases identical to TRBD2. The J segment lost 8 bases and the V segment lost 8 bases, leaving 3 bases of the junction unmatched. Germline V CDR1 and CDR2: LGHDT, YNNKEL (reference sequence). The length of the CDR3 is 11 residues. The CDR3 reads CASGLVDEQFF. CDR3 DNA: TGTGCCAGCGGACTAGTAGATGAGCAGTTCTTC.

The chain employs TRBV9 and TRBJ2-3; TRBD1 agrees at 7 bases. This CDR3 is 16 amino acids long. Germline lookup yields CDR1 SGDLS and CDR2 YYNGEE. With V trimmed by 0 bases and J by 1 base, 5 bases remained unmatched. As DNA, the CDR3 is TGTGCCAGCAGCGTAGGCACAGGGGCCGGCACAGATACGCAGTATTTT. Its translation: CASSVGTGAGTDTQYF.

The chain uses TRBV5-1 and TRBJ2-1; 16 bases are a match to TRBD2. The CDR3 covers 19 residues. Germline lookup yields CDR1 SGHRS and CDR2 YFSETQ. V trimming: 4 bases; J trimming: 3 bases; junction bases outside the gene matches: 10. In DNA form, the CDR3 reads TGCGCCAGCAGCGACGGGACTAGCGGGAGGGCCGGTCTCTACAATGAGCAGTTCTTC. It codes for CASSDGTSGRAGLYNEQFF.

V is TRBV11-1 and J is TRBJ2-3; D may be TRBD2 (5 bases). Germline CDR1 is SGHAT and CDR2 is FQDESV (reference sequence). This CDR3 has 15 amino acids. V was shortened by 5 bases and J by 0 bases, with 12 bases between the two germline ends. The CDR3 loop reads CASSPRTRSTDTQYF. CDR3 coding DNA: TGTGCCAGCAGCCCCCGGACTCGTAGCACAGATACGCAGTATTTT.

The chain uses TRBV24-1 and TRBJ2-1, with 10 bases matching TRBD2. This CDR3 is built from 15 residues. V trimming: 4 bases; J trimming: 6 bases; junction bases outside the gene matches: 5. Germline V gene sequence: CDR1 KGHDR, CDR2 SFDVKD. CDR3 region: CATSEGLAPFNEQFF. The CDR3 coding sequence is TGTGCCACCAGTGAGGGACTAGCGCCTTTCAATGAGCAGTTCTTC.

The CDR3 loop is CASSPGAKPQHF. CDR3 DNA sequence: TGTGCCAGCAGCCCGGGTGCGAAGCCCCAGCATTTT. The chain links TRBV28 to TRBJ1-5; D uncertain. This CDR3 comprises 12 residues. From germline, CDR1 is MDHEN and CDR2 SYDVKM. V lost 6 bases, J lost 8 bases, and 11 bases lay in between. Full variable domain (missing parts from reference TRBV28 and TRBJ1-5): DVKVTQSSRYLVKRTGEKVFLECVQDMDHENMFWYRQDPGLGLRLIYFSYDVKMKEKGDIPEGYSVSREKKERFSLILESASTNQTSMYLCASSPGAKPQHFGDGTRLSIL.

The chain combines TRBV5-4 with TRBJ1-5, with no clear D. Deletions cut 10 bases from V and 3 bases from J, with 17 bases between. The CDR3 is 14 residues long. The V gene's germline CDR1 is SGHNT and CDR2 YYREEE (reference sequence). Written as DNA, the CDR3 is TGTGCCGTATCCGAAGGAGGGTACAATCAGCCCCAGCATTTT. Translating it yields CAVSEGGYNQPQHF.

This clone was observed a single time. This sequence joins TRBV27 and TRBJ1-4; D not resolved. The germline gives CDR1 MNHEY, CDR2 SMNVEV (reference sequence). This CDR3 comprises 13 residues. With 4 bases removed from V and 11 bases from J, the gap between germline ends came to 14 bases. Here the CDR3 reads CASSSNGLKKLFF. In DNA, the CDR3 is TGTGCCAGCAGTTCAAACGGGTTGAAGAAACTGTTTTTT.

J is TRBJ2-2 and V is TRBV7-2, with 10 bases matching TRBD2. V lost 5 bases and J lost 7; bases outside the gene matches: 7. The CDR3 length is 15 residues. Germline V gives CDR1 SGHTA, CDR2 FQGNSA. The CDR3 DNA is TGTGCCAGCAGCGATCTAGCGGGAGCGAGCGGGGAGCTGTTTTTT. Its protein product is CASSDLAGASGELFF.

CDR3 sequence: CASSETGTGYRLSQGYTF. The CDR3 nucleotides are TGTGCCAGCAGCGAGACCGGGACAGGATACCGCCTATCTCAGGGCTACACCTTC. V usage is TRBV7-2 and J usage is TRBJ1-2, with TRBD1 matching over 8 bases. This CDR3 has 18 amino acids. Germline V gene sequence: CDR1 SGHTA, CDR2 FQGNSA. The V gene end was trimmed by 5 bases and the J gene end by 8 bases; junction bases not matched to a gene: 22.

This chain uses TRBV4-2 with TRBJ1-2; a possible D gene is TRBD1 (5 bases). Germline lookup yields CDR1 LGHNA and CDR2 YNFKEQ. V lost 0 bases, J lost 6 bases, and 23 bases lay in between. This CDR3 comprises 18 residues. CDR3 sequence reads: CASSQEVIQTGNNHGYTF. The DNA for the CDR3 is TGTGCCAGCAGCCAAGAGGTGATCCAAACAGGAAACAATCATGGCTACACCTTC.